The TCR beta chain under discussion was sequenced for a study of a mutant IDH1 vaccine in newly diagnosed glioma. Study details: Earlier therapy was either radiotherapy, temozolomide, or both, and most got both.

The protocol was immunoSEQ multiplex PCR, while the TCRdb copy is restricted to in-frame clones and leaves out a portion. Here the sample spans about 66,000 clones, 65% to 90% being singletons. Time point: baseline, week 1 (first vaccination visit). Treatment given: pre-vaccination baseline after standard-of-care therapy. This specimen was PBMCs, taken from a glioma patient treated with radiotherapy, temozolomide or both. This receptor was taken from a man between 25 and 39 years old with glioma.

The CDR3 here is CASSLAGGNGYTF. In DNA form, the CDR3 reads TGTGCCAGCAGCTTGGCGGGGGGCAATGGCTACACCTTC. V gene TRBV5-5 combines with J gene TRBJ1-2; weak D call: TRBD1 (6 bases). With 0 bases removed from V and 6 bases from J, the gap between germline ends came to 9 bases. The CDR3 contains 13 residues. Germline CDR1 reads SGHKS; CDR2 reads YYEKEE (reference sequence). Full variable domain (rest looked up from reference TRBV5-5 and TRBJ1-2): DAGVTQSPTHLIKTRGQQVTLRCSPISGHKSVSWYQQVLGQGPQFIFQYYEKEERGRGNFPDRFSARQFPNYSSELNVNALLLGDSALYLCASSLAGGNGYTFGSGTRLTVV.